This record looks at one TCR beta chain sequence and its context. These data originate in a study of blood T cell repertoires in COVID-19. The wider study: Samples of COVID-19 (acute and convalescent) were obtained from the United States, Italy and Spain. From T cells, B-cell-depleted T cells, or PBMCs came the material, which was cDNA or gDNA.

Source study methods: The assay estimated nucleated cells by amplifying reference gene primers. The repertoire was sequenced with immunoSEQ multiplex PCR; TCRdb's copy has only in-frame clones and lacks some. From that table come the V and J calls and clone size; the DNA was used to work out D and trimming. The repertoire holds 200,000 to 250,000 clones, with around 87% as singletons. During active infection, Seattle patients enrolled and were then monitored through disease. Sequencing input: peripheral blood. The sequence was collected from a woman aged 45-59 years with COVID-19, enrolled during active disease.

For the CDR3, the DNA is TGTGCCAGTAGCCCGCAGGGTGGATACGAGCAGTACTTC. Translation gives CASSPQGGYEQYF. The V and J genes are TRBV19 and TRBJ2-7, with D maybe TRBD1 (5 bases). V was trimmed by 6 bases and J by 4 bases, leaving 13 bases between them. Germline V lookup: CDR1 LNHDA, CDR2 SQIVND (reference sequence). CDR3 size: 13 residues.